This T cell receptor beta chain stems from a study of shared clonotypes between healthy human individuals. An approximately 210 ng quantity of DNA, roughly 29,000 T cell genomes, went into the sorted-subset replicate PCRs. Only in-frame clones appear in the TCRdb table, and some are missing; sequencing was by immunoSEQ multiplex PCR. The sample records around 2,000,000 clones, 85% to 95% being singletons. There are 15 residues in the CDR3. From germline, CDR1 is MNHEY and CDR2 SMNVEV (reference sequence). The germline V and J ends were trimmed by 4 bases and 6 bases, with 15 bases remaining between them. Note on this clone: As yet, its antigen is unknown.

Whole-study results and caveats: An anticipated effect of sequencing depth on clonotype sharing among donors was recognized.

Sequenced material: naive CD4+ T cells sorted from blood. Subset of the sample: CD45RA+ positively selected. The J gene is TRBJ1-4, the V gene TRBV27; a weak D match, TRBD1 (6 bases). The sequence was collected from a man younger than 30 in good health. The CDR3 region is CASSSHRVRYEKLFF. DNA of the CDR3: TGTGCCAGCAGTTCCCACAGGGTAAGGTATGAAAAACTGTTTTTT. The entire variable domain, with the rest obtained from reference TRBV27 and TRBJ1-4, is as follows: EAQVTQNPRYLITVTGKKLTVTCSQNMNHEYMSWYRQDPGLGLRQIYYSMNVEVTDKGDVPEGYKVSRKEKRNFPLILESPSPNQTSLYFCASSSHRVRYEKLFFGSGTQLSVL.